This passage covers 15 T cell receptor beta chains from one sample sequenced in a study of Graves' ophthalmopathy and Graves' hyperthyroidism (dated 2018 in TCRdb). The sequencer listed for this sample is Illumina HiSeq 2000. For repertoire sequencing, the TCR beta CDR3 regions were amplified from RNA transcripts. The first round was an RT-PCR using HTBI primers with the Qiagen OneStep RT-PCR kit, and this first round was followed by a second-round multiplex PCR, then size selection and purification. The public reads were reprocessed in TCRdb via fastp at Q25 and MiXCR, keeping in-frame beta chains. Entries are consolidated by CDR3 protein sequence, retaining the most common genes and DNA. The sample table holds more than 300,000 distinct CDR3 sequences, of which over 15% were seen once. The top ten hold approximately 7% of the sample. The sample taken for sequencing was peripheral blood. These receptors all come from a young woman with stable Graves' hyperthyroidism. Donor details come from another sample of the same person, matched by shared clones.

About this clonotype: A much larger clone lies one base from this, so it may be a read error. The conserved closing phenylalanine or tryptophan is absent in this CDR3, likely reflecting a read error. The chain has TRBV14 and TRBJ1-1; D unclear. This CDR3 has 14 residues. Germline V CDR1 and CDR2: SGHDN, FVKESK. Trimming took off 4 bases at V and 6 bases at J, with 15 bases between the two ends. The CDR3 here is CASSPYVTAAEAFY. The CDR3 nucleotides read TGTGCCAGCAGCCCCTACGTCACAGCCGCTGAAGCTTTCTAT.

This chain links TRBV29-1 with TRBJ2-7; TRBD2 matches at 12 bases. CDR3 length equals 15 residues. Germline loops: CDR1 SQVTM, CDR2 ANQGSEA. The junction had 6 bases not matched to a gene; V was cut back by 6 bases and J by 0 bases. DNA for the CDR3: TGCAGCGTGCGAACTAGCGGGGGGACCTCCTACGAGCAGTACTTC. Translated: CSVRTSGGTSYEQYF.

This clonotype was found many times. The chain carries TRBV11-1 and TRBJ1-1; D is unresolved. This CDR3 comprises 13 residues. The germline CDR1 and CDR2 sequences are SGHAT and FQDESV (reference sequence). The ends were cut back, 3 bases at V and 6 bases at J, with 11 bases in the middle. The CDR3 nucleotides are TGTGCCAGCAGCTTGCGAGCGGTTTCTGAAGCTTTCTTT. Translation gives CASSLRAVSEAFF.

This clonotype was seen a handful of times. The CDR3 here is CATSRDQGPGNTIYF. CDR3 sequence (DNA): TGTGCCACCAGCAGAGATCAGGGTCCTGGAAACACCATATATTTT. The rearrangement uses TRBV15 and TRBJ1-3, with D perhaps matching TRBD1 (5 bases). V was clipped by 0 bases and J by 2 bases, with 8 bases between them. Per germline, CDR1 LNHNV and CDR2 YYDKDF (reference sequence). This CDR3 is 15 amino acids long.

The rearrangement joins TRBV11-2 to TRBJ1-1; D possibly corresponds to TRBD1 (6 bases). The germline gives CDR1 SGHAT, CDR2 FQNNGV. V lost 0 bases to trimming and J lost 6 bases, with 17 bases between them. CDR3 length: 16 amino acids. CDR3 loop: CASSLDVLAGAPEAFF. The CDR3 region has the DNA TGTGCCAGCAGCTTAGACGTCTTAGCAGGGGCCCCTGAAGCTTTCTTT.

The chain is built from TRBV5-6 and TRBJ1-1; D call uncertain. Germline V gene lookup returns CDR1 SGHDT and CDR2 YYEEEE. The ends were cut back, 2 bases at V and 5 bases at J, with 13 bases in the middle. The CDR3 runs to 14 residues. The CDR3, as DNA: TGTGCCAGCAGCTTCCGGGTTATCGAAACTGAAGCTTTCTTT. It is translated as CASSFRVIETEAFF.

This clonotype showed up just a few times. This rearrangement joins TRBV7-9 to TRBJ2-7; D gene uncertain. With 8 bases removed from V and 3 bases from J, the gap between germline ends came to 11 bases. The CDR3 has 12 residues. Germline V lookup: CDR1 SEHNR, CDR2 FQNEAQ (reference sequence). CDR3 sequence (DNA): TGTGCCAGCGGTCTAGATTTCTACGAGCAGTACTTC. Residues: CASGLDFYEQYF.

This clonotype was counted at least ten times. V usage is TRBV6-2 or TRBV6-3 and J usage is TRBJ1-2; D possibly corresponds to TRBD1 (6 bases). This CDR3 has 14 residues. Trimming pared 2 bases from V and 2 bases from J, leaving 9 bases between. The germline V gene encodes CDR1 MNHEY and CDR2 SVGEGT. The CDR3 DNA sequence: TGTGCCAGCAGTTACCCCGGACAGAACTATGGCTACACCTTC. Translating it yields CASSYPGQNYGYTF.

This clonotype showed up just a few times. The rearrangement links TRBV6-1 to TRBJ2-5; perhaps TRBD2 as D (5 bases). The CDR3 runs to 14 residues. The V and J ends lost 2 bases and 2 bases respectively, with 9 bases between them. From germline, CDR1 is MNHNS and CDR2 SASEGT. The CDR3 DNA reads as TGTGCCAGCAGTGAATCTAGACTACAAGAGACCCAGTACTTC. Its translation: CASSESRLQETQYF.

This clonotype occurred many times. J is TRBJ1-2 and V is TRBV7-9; 8 positions match TRBD1. This CDR3 contains 15 residues. With 7 bases clipped from V and 5 bases from J, the junction kept 12 bases outside the gene matches. In germline, CDR1 is SEHNR, CDR2 FQNEAQ (reference sequence). The CDR3 DNA reads TGTGCCAGCACCACGGAGGCAGGGGGCTTATATGGCTACACCTTC. Translating it yields CASTTEAGGLYGYTF. Drawing the rest from reference TRBV7-9 and TRBJ1-2, the complete variable domain is DTGVSQNPRHKITKRGQNVTFRCDPISEHNRLYWYRQTLGQGPEFLTYFQNEAQLEKSRLLSDRFSAERPKGSFSTLEIQRTEQGDSAMYLCASTTEAGGLYGYTFGSGTRLTVV.

A note on this clonotype: Because the CDR3 is missing its conserved closing phenylalanine or tryptophan, this is likely a read error. No DNA is shown, since the ends of the CDR3 on it are uncertain; the CDR3 is the one TCRdb lists. This chain uses TRBV14 with TRBJ2-5; the DNA was not used to check the table's D call, TRBD2. CDR1 is SGHDN, CDR2 FVKESK, per germline. From its first to its last residue, the CDR3 has 14 amino acids. This CDR3 reads CASSQDTPVGTQNY.

This clonotype has at least ten counts. The J gene is TRBJ1-1, the V gene TRBV6-2 or TRBV6-3, with 9 nucleotides matching TRBD1. Losses at the gene ends were 6 bases for V and 3 bases for J; bases not matched to a gene: 8. Germline-derived CDR1 and CDR2 are MNHEY and SVGEGT. The length of the CDR3 is 15 residues. The CDR3, as DNA: TGTGCCAGCAGCCCATGGGGACAGGGCGACACTGAAGCTTTCTTT. It encodes CASSPWGQGDTEAFF.

This chain links TRBV6-2 or TRBV6-3 with TRBJ1-1, with no clear D. CDR1 and CDR2 from the germline V gene are MNHEY and SVGEGT. V was cut by 2 bases and J by 1 base, with 14 bases left in between. The CDR3 is made up of 16 amino acids. CDR3 sequence reads: CASSYHESSANTEAFF. The CDR3 nucleotides read TGTGCCAGCAGTTACCACGAATCCTCAGCGAACACTGAAGCTTTCTTT.

This clonotype occurred many times. V usage is TRBV6-1 and J usage is TRBJ1-6; D is ambiguous. The germline V gene has CDR1 MNHNS and CDR2 SASEGT. With 6 bases removed from V and 7 bases from J, the gap between germline ends came to 16 bases. The CDR3 is 15 amino acids. The CDR3, as DNA: TGTGCCAGCAGCCCAACAGCTGGGTGGAATTCACCCCTCCACTTT. Protein product: CASSPTAGWNSPLHF.

This clonotype was detected a few times. One end of the junction does not line up with germline, which may come from a read error. J is TRBJ1-2 and V is TRBV3-1; 7 bases are shared with TRBD1. The CDR3 totals 13 residues. Germline V gene sequence: CDR1 LGHDT, CDR2 YNNKEL (reference sequence). This CDR3 is CASRQGGGYGYTF. The DNA for the CDR3 is TGTGCCAGCAGACAAGGGGGCGGCTATGGCTACACCTTC. Using reference TRBV3-1 and TRBJ1-2 for the parts outside the CDR3, the full variable domain is DTAVSQTPKYLVTQMGNDKSIKCEQNLGHDTMYWYKQDSKKFLKIMFSYNNKELIINETVPNRFSPKSPDKAHLNLHINSLELGDSAVYFCASRQGGGYGYTFGSGTRLTVV.